Detailed here is one TCR beta chain. This sample was included in a study of shared clonotypes between healthy human individuals. Repertoires were generated with immunoSEQ multiplex PCR, while TCRdb's copy carries only in-frame clones and drops some. The table shows 2 million to 3 million clones, with 90% to 95% occurring only once. Sequencing input: naive CD4+ T cells from PBMCs. Regarding subset: CD45RA+ positively selected. This clonotype originated in a man younger than 35 in good health. Some clones in this sample may be carry-over from other donors' samples.

This CDR3 is CASSQVGGSGELFF. CDR3 in DNA: TGCGCCAGCAGCCAAGTAGGCGGGAGCGGGGAGCTGTTTTTT. The V call is TRBV4-1, the J call TRBJ2-2; 7 bases line up with TRBD2. With V trimmed by 1 base and J by 7 bases, 3 bases remained unmatched. There are 14 residues in the CDR3. CDR1 and CDR2 (germline): MGHRA, YSYEKL.